Following are 30 T cell receptor beta chains from one sample sequenced in a study of blood T cell repertoires in COVID-19. Clones were sequenced by immunoSEQ multiplex PCR, and TCRdb holds only the in-frame ones, with some missing. The sample includes 280,000 or so clones, around 85% seen only once; the top ten take about 2%. Sequencing used PBMCs or T cells enriched from blood (not recorded which). Receptors originate from a young man who had recovered from COVID-19.

This chain joins TRBV9 and TRBJ1-5; tentatively, D is TRBD1 (5 bases). The CDR3 extends over 16 amino acids. CDR1 SGDLS and CDR2 YYNGEE come from the germline V gene. Trimming pared 0 bases from V and 3 bases from J, leaving 13 bases between. This chain's CDR3 is CASSVGSGGYNQPQHF. CDR3 nucleotide sequence: TGTGCCAGCAGCGTAGGTTCGGGGGGGTACAATCAGCCCCAGCATTTT.

This clone showed up many times. This rearrangement joins TRBV4-2 to TRBJ2-7; 16 bases align to TRBD2. Per the germline V gene, CDR1 is LGHNA and CDR2 is YNFKEQ. With V trimmed by 3 bases and J by 5 bases, 4 bases remained unmatched. The CDR3 runs to 16 residues. The CDR3 bases are TGTGCCAGCAGCCAGACCGGGACTAGCGGGGGGGACGAGCAGTACTTC. It encodes CASSQTGTSGGDEQYF.

This chain joins TRBV6-6 and TRBJ1-1; the D is unclear. The CDR3 spans 14 residues. Trimming removed 6 bases from V and 0 bases from J, with 11 bases in between. Per the germline V gene, CDR1 is MNHNY and CDR2 is SVGAGI (reference sequence). The CDR3 loop is CASSRYQLNTEAFF. In nucleotides, the CDR3 is TGTGCCAGCAGCAGGTACCAGTTGAACACTGAAGCTTTCTTT.

This rearrangement joins TRBV7-9 to TRBJ2-5; D might be TRBD1 (6 bases). The V gene's germline CDR1 is SEHNR and CDR2 FQNEAQ (reference sequence). The CDR3 spans 19 residues. V shed 2 bases and J shed 1 base, with 23 bases lying between them. The CDR3 sequence: CASSLKSRRGQPFQETQYF. The CDR3 region has the DNA TGTGCCAGCAGCTTAAAATCTCGGAGAGGACAGCCTTTCCAAGAGACCCAGTACTTC. The full variable domain, completed using reference TRBV7-9 and TRBJ2-5, is DTGVSQNPRHKITKRGQNVTFRCDPISEHNRLYWYRQTLGQGPEFLTYFQNEAQLEKSRLLSDRFSAERPKGSFSTLEIQRTEQGDSAMYLCASSLKSRRGQPFQETQYFGPGTRLLVL.

This clone has a handful of counts. This sequence joins TRBV4-3 and TRBJ2-1, with TRBD1 identical over 9 bases. J gave up 7 bases and V 0 bases, and 7 bases lay outside the gene matches. Germline CDR1 and CDR2: LGHNA and YSLEER. CDR3 size: 16 residues. CDR3 DNA: TGCGCCAGCAGCCAAGATGCGGGACAGGGAGGGAATGAGCAGTTCTTC. This gives the protein CASSQDAGQGGNEQFF.

The chain combines TRBV11-2 with TRBJ1-1; tentative D call: TRBD1 (5 bases). V lost 4 bases and J 1 base, leaving 10 bases between the germline ends. There are 14 residues in the CDR3. CDR1 and CDR2 from the germline V gene are SGHAT and FQNNGV. Here the CDR3 DNA reads TGTGCCAGCAGCTCGGACACCTGGAACACTGAAGCTTTCTTT. Its translation is CASSSDTWNTEAFF.

The CDR3 region is CASSPKSAGWKLFF. In DNA form, the CDR3 reads TGTGCCAGCAGCCCGAAGAGTGCAGGGTGGAAACTGTTTTTT. The chain recombines TRBV5-8 with TRBJ1-4, with a tentative D call TRBD1 (5 bases). V was pared by 4 bases and J by 11 bases, with 18 bases between. Germline CDR1 SGHTS, CDR2 YDEGEE. The CDR3 sequence is 14 residues long.

The CDR3 bases are TGTGCCAGCAGTGACAGAGCGGGGACGGGAGATACGCAGTATTTT. Protein product: CASSDRAGTGDTQYF. The chain recombines TRBV6-4 with TRBJ2-3; TRBD2 aligns across 7 bases. The ends lost 2 bases at V and 5 bases at J; junction bases unmatched: 7. Germline CDR1 reads MRHNA; CDR2 reads SNTAGT. The CDR3 loop spans 15 amino acids.

A word on this clone: Other nucleotide sequences from this sample produce the same CDR3. The chain has TRBV18 and TRBJ1-2; weak D call: TRBD1 (5 bases). There are 12 residues in the CDR3. Germline assignment: CDR1 KGHSH and CDR2 LQKENI. The germline V and J ends were trimmed by 5 bases and 3 bases, with 7 bases remaining between them. This CDR3 reads CASSGGDYGYTF. The DNA for the CDR3 is TGTGCCAGCTCAGGGGGGGACTATGGCTACACCTTC.

The V gene is TRBV5-8, the J gene TRBJ2-3; D is uncertain. Germline values: CDR1 SGHTS, CDR2 YDEGEE. The CDR3 is made up of 15 amino acids. Trimming stripped 3 bases from V and 2 bases from J, with 13 bases between. In nucleotides, the CDR3 is TGTGCCAGCAGCTCGGGTCGAGCCTCCACAGATACGCAGTATTTT. It translates to CASSSGRASTDTQYF.

This clone was counted once. This chain links TRBV24-1 with TRBJ2-3, with a possible D match to TRBD2 (6 bases). Trimming took 3 bases from V and 6 from J, leaving 15 bases between them. Germline V gives CDR1 KGHDR, CDR2 SFDVKD. The CDR3 covers 15 residues. The chain's CDR3 is CATSDPGRAADTQYF. The CDR3 nucleotides read TGTGCCACCAGTGATCCCGGGAGAGCGGCGGATACGCAGTATTTT.

The CDR3 DNA reads TGTGCCAGCAGTTTACGCACAGGTACTTACAATGAGCAGTTCTTC. Translating gives CASSLRTGTYNEQFF. This chain connects TRBV27 to TRBJ2-1; D may be TRBD1 (5 bases). The CDR3 has 15 amino acids. The germline gives CDR1 MNHEY, CDR2 SMNVEV (reference sequence). Deletions cut 2 bases from V and 4 bases from J, with 12 bases between.

This chain uses TRBV9 with TRBJ2-1; D is perhaps TRBD2 (6 bases). The CDR3 loop spans 16 amino acids. Germline CDR1 reads SGDLS; CDR2 reads YYNGEE. V lost 2 bases and J lost 5, with 17 bases in between. CDR3 bases: TGTGCCAGCAGCGTTAGTGTCGGGACTGGTAACAATGAGCAGTTCTTC. Its translation: CASSVSVGTGNNEQFF.

This rearrangement joins TRBV6-4 to TRBJ2-1, with TRBD2 matching 8 bases. The V segment lost 2 bases and the J segment 9 bases; nucleotides outside the gene matches: 12. The CDR3 length is 16 residues. Germline CDR1 MRHNA, CDR2 SNTAGT. CDR3 protein: CASSDPTGLAWSEQFF. The CDR3 DNA is TGTGCCAGCAGTGACCCAACCGGACTAGCTTGGAGTGAGCAGTTCTTC.

The chain links TRBV18 to TRBJ1-1; D ambiguous. The CDR3 totals 13 residues. Germline V gene lookup returns CDR1 KGHSH and CDR2 LQKENI. V dropped 6 bases and J dropped 0 bases, with 8 bases sitting between them. The CDR3 here is CASSPTVNTEAFF. DNA for the CDR3: TGTGCCAGCTCTCCTACAGTGAACACTGAAGCTTTCTTT.

This chain uses TRBV7-3 with TRBJ2-6, with 7 bases lining up with TRBD1. There are 16 residues in the CDR3. The V gene end was trimmed by 3 bases and the J gene end by 3 bases; junction bases not matched to a gene: 5. CDR1 SGHTA and CDR2 FQGTGA come from the germline V gene. DNA of the CDR3: TGTGCCAGCAGCTTTGGACAGGCCATTGGGGCCAACGTCCTGACTTTC. Its translation is CASSFGQAIGANVLTF.

The chain joins TRBV3-1 (or the pseudogene TRBV3-2) to TRBJ2-2, with D uncertain. The germline V and J ends were trimmed by 6 bases and 3 bases, with 11 bases remaining between them. This CDR3 has 14 residues. Germline values: CDR1 LGHDT, CDR2 YNNKEL (reference sequence). CDR3 sequence reads: CASRQLLDTGELFF. The CDR3 coding sequence is TGTGCCAGCAGACAACTACTCGACACCGGGGAGCTGTTTTTT.

The rearrangement links TRBV3-1 (or the pseudogene TRBV3-2) to TRBJ1-4; TRBD1 is a possible D gene (6 bases). CDR1 is LGHDT and CDR2 is YNNKEL in the germline V gene (reference sequence). The CDR3 is 14 residues long. Trimming stripped 5 bases from V and 4 bases from J, with 11 bases between. CDR3 sequence reads: CASSYPGVNEKLFF. The CDR3 nucleotides are TGTGCCAGCAGCTACCCAGGGGTTAATGAAAAACTGTTTTTT.

The genes are TRBV5-1 and TRBJ2-1; 10 nucleotides agree with TRBD2. The junction had 10 bases not matched to a gene; V was cut back by 4 bases and J by 6 bases. Germline CDR1 reads SGHRS; CDR2 reads YFSETQ. This CDR3 contains 16 residues. This chain's CDR3 is CASSAERGGDLNEQFF. The CDR3 DNA sequence: TGCGCCAGCAGCGCTGAGCGGGGGGGCGACCTCAATGAGCAGTTCTTC.

The V call is TRBV30, the J call TRBJ2-1, with D possibly being TRBD2 (6 bases). This CDR3 is built from 13 residues. In germline, CDR1 is GTSNPN, CDR2 SVGIG (reference sequence). Trimming stripped 0 bases from V and 9 bases from J, with 12 bases between. This chain's CDR3 is CAWSVTGTGEQFF. For the CDR3, the DNA is TGTGCCTGGAGTGTAACCGGGACTGGTGAGCAGTTCTTC.

The chain recombines TRBV12-3 or TRBV12-4 with TRBJ1-1; D not certain. Trimming took off 3 bases at V and 1 base at J, with 6 bases between the two ends. The CDR3 has 13 amino acids. The CDR3 nucleotides read TGTGCCAGCAGTTTTCAGGCGAACACTGAAGCTTTCTTT. It specifies CASSFQANTEAFF.

V and J are TRBV27 and TRBJ1-2; TRBD1 matches at 7 bases. This CDR3 is built from 17 residues. Losses at the gene ends were 2 bases for V and 8 bases for J; bases not matched to a gene: 17. Germline lookup yields CDR1 MNHEY and CDR2 SMNVEV (reference sequence). The CDR3, as DNA: TGTGCCAGCAGTTTAACGGGTCAGGGGGTCATGGTAAGAGGCTACACCTTC. Translating gives CASSLTGQGVMVRGYTF.

The chain combines TRBV7-6 with TRBJ2-5; D is perhaps TRBD2 (6 bases). The V gene's germline CDR1 is SGHVS and CDR2 FNYEAQ. The ends were cut back, 4 bases at V and 6 bases at J, with 18 bases in the middle. CDR3 length: 15 amino acids. CDR3 sequence: CASSSPATSPQTQYF. CDR3 nucleotide sequence: TGTGCCAGCAGCTCGCCCGCGACTAGTCCGCAGACCCAGTACTTC.

The V gene is TRBV21-1, the J gene TRBJ2-5; no check of the table's D call, TRBD1, against the DNA was made. TRBV21-1 constitutes a pseudogene. The CDR3 is made up of 15 amino acids. In DNA, the CDR3 is TGTGCCAGCAGCAAAACTGGGCAAAACCAAGAGACCCAGTACTTC. Its translation is CASSKTGQNQETQYF.

The chain has TRBV19 and TRBJ2-1, with 9 nucleotides matching TRBD2. The CDR3 is made up of 15 amino acids. Germline V lookup: CDR1 LNHDA, CDR2 SQIVND (reference sequence). V gave up 7 bases and J gave up 8 bases; unmatched junction bases: 12. CDR3 in amino acids: CASTAWAGGAYEQFF. CDR3 coding DNA: TGTGCCAGTACCGCCTGGGCGGGGGGGGCTTATGAGCAGTTCTTC.

CDR3 sequence reads: CASSSRNLYQETQYF. CDR3 nucleotides: TGTGCCAGCAGCTCCAGGAATTTGTACCAAGAGACCCAGTACTTC. V is TRBV7-8 and J is TRBJ2-5; D unclear. The CDR3 is 15 residues long. Trimming removed 4 bases at V and 0 bases at J, with 12 bases between. CDR1 and CDR2 from the germline V gene are SGHVS and FQNEAQ.

CDR3 sequence (DNA): TGTGCCAGCAGCGTAGTGGGACTAGCGGGGTTTGACAATGAGCAGTTCTTC. Translation: CASSVVGLAGFDNEQFF. The genes are TRBV9 and TRBJ2-1; 13 nucleotides line up with TRBD2. Germline CDR1 and CDR2: SGDLS and YYNGEE. The CDR3 loop spans 17 amino acids. J gave up 5 bases and V 0 bases, and 5 bases lay outside the gene matches.

This chain connects TRBV7-9 to TRBJ1-2; TRBD1 agrees at 9 bases. The CDR3 loop spans 13 amino acids. V was clipped by 1 base and J by 14 bases; unmatched bases: 8. The V gene's germline CDR1 is SEHNR and CDR2 FQNEAQ (reference sequence). CDR3 nucleotide sequence: TGTGCCAGCAGCTTAGGAACACAGGGGGCGCGGACCTTC. Translation gives CASSLGTQGARTF.

A remark on this clone: One junction end does not reproduce the germline sequence, and a read error may be involved. The chain links TRBV7-7 to TRBJ2-5, with D possibly TRBD2 on 5 matching bases. This CDR3 is built from 15 residues. Germline-derived CDR1 and CDR2 are SSHAT and FNYEAQ (reference sequence). This CDR3 reads CASSPNPGVQETQYF. The CDR3 DNA sequence: TGTGCTAGCAGCCCCAACCCCGGGGTGCAAGAGACCCAGTACTTC.

This chain links TRBV30 with TRBJ1-3; D not resolved. V was shortened by 1 base and J by 4 bases, with 20 bases between the two germline ends. The CDR3 is 17 amino acids. The germline V gene has CDR1 GTSNPN and CDR2 SVGIG (reference sequence). CDR3 loop: CAWSADPLGDFGNTIYF. The CDR3 DNA reads as TGTGCCTGGAGTGCCGACCCGTTAGGAGACTTCGGAAACACCATATATTTT.